The rows below give T cell receptor beta chains drawn from one sample of a study of T-cell memory formation after mild COVID-19. TCRdb re-analysed the 5' RACE reads in MiXCR, keeping a single row per CDR3 protein. The data hold roughly 320,000 distinct CDR3 sequences, with 25% to 30% observed a single time. Sequencing was performed on PBMCs or a T cell subset sorted from them (not recorded which). These receptors originate from an adult woman who had mild COVID-19 (a few samples of this study predate the infection). Cell type and time point are not known. Both conserved end residues are part of each CDR3. The D gene is left open where the match is weak. The listing skips clone size in some rows; elsewhere it reads once, few, many or a size class.

J gene: TRBJ2-1
clone size: few
D gene: .
V gene: TRBV12-3/TRBV12-4
CDR3 protein: CASSLAGGNAGIEQFF
CDR3 DNA: TGTGCCAGCAGTTTAGCGGGGGGTAACGCCGGGATCGAGCAGTTCTTC

J gene: TRBJ2-3
clone size: .
D gene: .
V gene: TRBV19
CDR3 protein: CASLGSADTQYF
CDR3 DNA: TGTGCCAGTCTCGGGAGCGCAGATACGCAGTATTTT

J gene: TRBJ2-5
clone size: .
D gene: TRBD2
V gene: TRBV12-3/TRBV12-4
CDR3 protein: CASSLAGSGGAQETQYF
CDR3 DNA: TGTGCCAGCAGTTTAGCAGGAAGCGGGGGGGCTCAAGAGACCCAGTACTTC

J gene: TRBJ1-3
clone size: .
D gene: .
V gene: TRBV12-3/TRBV12-4
CDR3 protein: CASSVRDSKNTIYF
CDR3 DNA: TGTGCCAGCAGCGTACGGGACTCTAAAAACACCATATATTTT

J gene: TRBJ2-7
clone size: .
D gene: TRBD2
V gene: TRBV12-3/TRBV12-4
CDR3 protein: CASSSTSGATPYEQYF
CDR3 DNA: TGTGCCAGCAGTTCAACTAGCGGGGCAACCCCCTACGAGCAGTACTTC

J gene: TRBJ2-7
clone size: few
D gene: .
V gene: TRBV4-1
CDR3 protein: CASSQDQGQSYEQYF
CDR3 DNA: TGCGCCAGCAGCCAAGATCAAGGACAGAGCTACGAGCAGTACTTC

J gene: TRBJ1-1
clone size: few
D gene: .
V gene: TRBV7-9
CDR3 protein: CASSLVSLNTEAFF
CDR3 DNA: TGTGCCAGCAGCTTAGTCAGCCTGAACACTGAAGCTTTCTTT

J gene: TRBJ2-7
clone size: few
D gene: TRBD1
V gene: TRBV6-5
CDR3 protein: CASSSPGTGSSYEQYF
CDR3 DNA: TGTGCCAGCAGTTCCCCTGGGACAGGGAGCTCCTACGAGCAGTACTTC

J gene: TRBJ2-2
clone size: few
D gene: .
V gene: TRBV15
CDR3 protein: CATCPGPRTTGELFF
CDR3 DNA: TGTGCCACCTGTCCGGGACCGAGGACCACCGGGGAGCTGTTTTTT

J gene: TRBJ1-1
clone size: .
D gene: .
V gene: TRBV7-9
CDR3 protein: CASSQRQTEAFF
CDR3 DNA: TGTGCCAGCAGCCAGAGACAAACTGAAGCTTTCTTT

J gene: TRBJ2-1
clone size: few
D gene: .
V gene: TRBV7-8
CDR3 protein: CASSLAPSSSYNEQFF
CDR3 DNA: TGTGCCAGCAGCTTAGCCCCTTCTAGCTCCTACAATGAGCAGTTCTTC

J gene: TRBJ2-3
clone size: few
D gene: TRBD2
V gene: TRBV10-3
CDR3 protein: CAISDPRDSGRDTQYF
CDR3 DNA: TGTGCCATCAGTGATCCTCGGGATAGCGGGAGAGATACGCAGTATTTT

J gene: TRBJ2-1
clone size: .
D gene: TRBD2
V gene: TRBV5-1
CDR3 protein: CASSLLSSGNNEQFF
CDR3 DNA: TGCGCCAGCAGCTTGTTGTCTAGCGGAAACAATGAGCAGTTCTTC

J gene: TRBJ2-1
clone size: .
D gene: TRBD1
V gene: TRBV4-2
CDR3 protein: CASSQEDRESWNEQFF
CDR3 DNA: TGTGCCAGCAGCCAGGAGGACAGGGAATCGTGGAATGAGCAGTTCTTC

J gene: TRBJ2-5
clone size: .
D gene: TRBD1
V gene: TRBV12-3/TRBV12-4
CDR3 protein: CASRPVGTGFQETQYF
CDR3 DNA: TGTGCCAGCCGCCCGGTCGGGACAGGGTTCCAAGAGACCCAGTACTTC

J gene: TRBJ1-1
clone size: .
D gene: TRBD1
V gene: TRBV20-1
CDR3 protein: CSAETGTNTEAFF
CDR3 DNA: TGCAGTGCTGAGACAGGGACGAACACTGAAGCTTTCTTT

J gene: TRBJ2-2
clone size: .
D gene: TRBD1
V gene: TRBV7-3
CDR3 protein: CASSAYPRGQGSTGELFF
CDR3 DNA: TGTGCCAGCAGCGCATACCCTAGGGGACAGGGTTCGACCGGGGAGCTGTTTTTT

J gene: TRBJ1-5
clone size: .
D gene: TRBD1
V gene: TRBV20-1
CDR3 protein: CSAFGTGSNQPQHF
CDR3 DNA: TGCAGTGCGTTCGGGACAGGGAGCAATCAGCCCCAGCATTTT

J gene: TRBJ1-2
clone size: .
D gene: .
V gene: TRBV12-3/TRBV12-4
CDR3 protein: CASSLQGHWYGYTF
CDR3 DNA: TGTGCCAGCAGTTTGCAAGGCCATTGGTATGGCTACACCTTC

J gene: TRBJ2-1
clone size: .
D gene: TRBD2
V gene: TRBV11-1
CDR3 protein: CASSLAWGLAGADDYNEQFF
CDR3 DNA: TGTGCCAGCAGCTTAGCTTGGGGACTAGCGGGGGCCGACGACTACAATGAGCAGTTCTTC

J gene: TRBJ2-6
clone size: few
D gene: .
V gene: TRBV5-6
CDR3 protein: CASSWGEDAGANVLTF
CDR3 DNA: TGTGCCAGCAGCTGGGGGGAAGACGCTGGGGCCAACGTCCTGACTTTC

J gene: TRBJ2-1
clone size: .
D gene: TRBD2
V gene: TRBV5-1
CDR3 protein: CASSLVAGTSYNEQFF
CDR3 DNA: TGCGCCAGCAGCTTGGTAGCGGGGACATCCTACAATGAGCAGTTCTTC

J gene: TRBJ2-5
clone size: few
D gene: TRBD2
V gene: TRBV6-2/TRBV6-3
CDR3 protein: CASSYSSGGQETQYF
CDR3 DNA: TGTGCCAGCAGTTACTCATCCGGGGGGCAAGAGACCCAGTACTTC

J gene: TRBJ2-3
clone size: few
D gene: TRBD2
V gene: TRBV12-3/TRBV12-4
CDR3 protein: CASSFGAGHTDTQYF
CDR3 DNA: TGTGCCAGCAGTTTCGGAGCGGGGCACACAGATACGCAGTATTTT

J gene: TRBJ2-1
clone size: few
D gene: .
V gene: TRBV5-1
CDR3 protein: CASSLWAGSNNEQFF
CDR3 DNA: TGCGCCAGCAGCTTGTGGGCAGGGAGCAACAATGAGCAGTTCTTC

J gene: TRBJ2-2
clone size: .
D gene: .
V gene: TRBV10-3
CDR3 protein: CAISSPASLGGELFF
CDR3 DNA: TGTGCCATCAGTTCCCCAGCCAGCTTGGGCGGGGAGCTGTTTTTT

J gene: TRBJ2-5
clone size: many
D gene: .
V gene: TRBV5-1
CDR3 protein: CASSLGQPQETQYF
CDR3 DNA: TGCGCCAGCAGCTTGGGACAGCCCCAAGAGACCCAGTACTTC

J gene: TRBJ2-1
clone size: .
D gene: TRBD1
V gene: TRBV30
CDR3 protein: CAWSVRAGGNEQFF
CDR3 DNA: TGTGCCTGGAGTGTACGGGCAGGGGGAAATGAGCAGTTCTTC

J gene: TRBJ1-3
clone size: .
D gene: .
V gene: TRBV5-1
CDR3 protein: CASSLESSVEGNTIYF
CDR3 DNA: TGCGCCAGCAGCTTGGAGTCGTCGGTAGAGGGAAACACCATATATTTT

J gene: TRBJ2-7
clone size: .
D gene: TRBD2
V gene: TRBV28
CDR3 protein: CASSLTSGRLYEQYF
CDR3 DNA: TGTGCCAGCAGTTTGACTAGCGGGAGGCTCTACGAGCAGTACTTC

J gene: TRBJ2-7
clone size: few
D gene: TRBD2
V gene: TRBV2
CDR3 protein: CASSDGLATHHEQYF
CDR3 DNA: TGTGCCAGCAGCGACGGACTAGCAACCCACCACGAGCAGTACTTC

J gene: TRBJ2-1
clone size: few
D gene: TRBD1
V gene: TRBV18
CDR3 protein: CASSPPMGQLNEQFF
CDR3 DNA: TGTGCCAGCTCACCACCGATGGGACAGCTAAATGAGCAGTTCTTC

J gene: TRBJ2-3
clone size: many
D gene: TRBD1
V gene: TRBV13
CDR3 protein: CASSLSRDRGRRDTQYF
CDR3 DNA: TGTGCCAGCAGCTTAAGCCGGGACAGGGGGCGTCGGGATACGCAGTATTTT

J gene: TRBJ2-7
clone size: .
D gene: TRBD1
V gene: TRBV6-1
CDR3 protein: CASSEWGDRYPYEQYF
CDR3 DNA: TGTGCCAGCAGTGAATGGGGGGACAGGTACCCCTACGAGCAGTACTTC

J gene: TRBJ1-1
clone size: few
D gene: .
V gene: TRBV29-1
CDR3 protein: CSVATAVNTEAFF
CDR3 DNA: TGCAGCGTTGCGACAGCGGTAAACACTGAAGCTTTCTTT

J gene: TRBJ2-3
clone size: .
D gene: .
V gene: TRBV6-2/TRBV6-3
CDR3 protein: CASRRFTSTDTQYF
CDR3 DNA: TGTGCCAGCAGACGTTTTACCAGCACAGATACGCAGTATTTT

J gene: TRBJ2-3
clone size: few
D gene: .
V gene: TRBV29-1
CDR3 protein: CSGTRGRTDTQYF
CDR3 DNA: TGCAGCGGCACCCGGGGGCGCACAGATACGCAGTATTTT

J gene: TRBJ2-7
clone size: few
D gene: .
V gene: TRBV12-3/TRBV12-4
CDR3 protein: CASSLLASSYEQYF
CDR3 DNA: TGTGCCAGCAGTTTGTTAGCGAGCTCCTACGAGCAGTACTTC

J gene: TRBJ1-5
clone size: .
D gene: .
V gene: TRBV7-2
CDR3 protein: CASSSRGNQPQHF
CDR3 DNA: TGTGCCAGCAGCTCAAGAGGGAATCAGCCCCAGCATTTT

J gene: TRBJ1-4
clone size: .
D gene: .
V gene: TRBV6-1
CDR3 protein: CASSEAGAGEKLFF
CDR3 DNA: TGTGCCAGCAGTGAAGCAGGGGCGGGTGAAAAACTGTTTTTT

J gene: TRBJ2-3
clone size: .
D gene: .
V gene: TRBV9
CDR3 protein: CASSPSRGWGTDTQYF
CDR3 DNA: TGTGCCAGCAGCCCCTCTAGGGGGTGGGGGACAGATACGCAGTATTTT

J gene: TRBJ2-1
clone size: .
D gene: .
V gene: TRBV6-4
CDR3 protein: CASTPVGEQFF
CDR3 DNA: TGTGCCAGTACCCCGGTAGGTGAGCAGTTCTTC

J gene: TRBJ2-5
clone size: few
D gene: TRBD2
V gene: TRBV12-5
CDR3 protein: CASGPTSGRAGETQYF
CDR3 DNA: TGTGCTAGTGGCCCGACTAGCGGGAGGGCCGGGGAGACCCAGTACTTC

J gene: TRBJ1-2
clone size: .
D gene: .
V gene: TRBV15
CDR3 protein: CATSREVDRSRGYTF
CDR3 DNA: TGTGCCACCAGCAGAGAAGTTGACAGGTCGAGAGGCTACACCTTC

J gene: TRBJ2-1
clone size: few
D gene: TRBD2
V gene: TRBV7-9
CDR3 protein: CASSNRTSGSGEQFF
CDR3 DNA: TGTGCCAGCAGCAATCGGACTAGCGGGAGTGGTGAGCAGTTCTTC

J gene: TRBJ1-1
clone size: few
D gene: .
V gene: TRBV30
CDR3 protein: CAWAAQTNTEAFF
CDR3 DNA: TGTGCCTGGGCGGCCCAAACTAACACTGAAGCTTTCTTT

J gene: TRBJ2-4
clone size: .
D gene: .
V gene: TRBV6-2/TRBV6-3
CDR3 protein: CASGSPLSWTKNIQYF
CDR3 DNA: TGTGCCAGCGGGAGCCCACTCTCGTGGACCAAAAACATTCAGTACTTC

J gene: TRBJ2-1
clone size: .
D gene: TRBD2
V gene: TRBV15
CDR3 protein: CATSGDPAGIPYNEQFF
CDR3 DNA: TGTGCCACCAGCGGGGATCCAGCGGGAATCCCCTACAATGAGCAGTTCTTC

J gene: TRBJ2-1
clone size: few
D gene: .
V gene: TRBV12-3/TRBV12-4
CDR3 protein: CASSPLGPHNEQFF
CDR3 DNA: TGTGCCAGCAGTCCCTTGGGGCCCCACAATGAGCAGTTCTTC

J gene: TRBJ2-3
clone size: .
D gene: .
V gene: TRBV30
CDR3 protein: CAWSVRTDTQYF
CDR3 DNA: TGTGCCTGGAGTGTAAGAACAGATACGCAGTATTTT